This T cell receptor beta chain is drawn from a study of T cells in Graves' hyperthyroidism and ophthalmopathy. Each diagnosis drew on symptoms, thyroxine, TRAb, thyroid ultrasound and orbital computed tomography findings. About this clonotype itself: Its antigen is undetermined. Compared with germline, one end of the junction differs, possibly owing to a read error.

Amplified regions were TCR beta CDR3 sequences from RNA transcripts. TCR CDR3 underwent first-round RT-PCR with the HTBI primer set. TCRdb used MiXCR to reprocess the multiplex PCR reads, holding one entry per CDR3 protein. The sample lists roughly 570,000 distinct CDR3 sequences, 46% occurring once. Regarding the study as a whole: Ophthalmopathy and stable hyperthyroidism were separated by a 13 V-J model. Before onset, by a median of approximately 5.9 months, the model predicted ophthalmopathy. Most expanded thyroid clonotypes above 0.001 recurred in blood.

The sequence came from an adult woman with Graves' disease, either hyperthyroidism or ophthalmopathy (not recorded which). What was sequenced was peripheral blood or thyroid tissue (not recorded which).

CDR3 protein: CASSEAAKSF. For the CDR3, the DNA is TGTGCCAGCAGTGAAGCGGCCAAGTCTTTC. The rearrangement links TRBV2 to TRBJ1-2; no firm D call. Per germline, CDR1 SNHLY and CDR2 FYNNEI. The CDR3 is made up of 10 amino acids. Supplemented by reference TRBV2 and TRBJ1-2, the full variable domain reads EPEVTQTPSHQVTQMGQEVILRCVPISNHLYFYWYRQILGQKVEFLVSFYNNEISEKSEIFDDQFSVERPDGSNFTLKIRSTKLEDSAMYFCASSEAAKSFGSGTRLTVV.